The clone carrying this T cell receptor beta chain was observed many times. The data stem from a study of T cell repertoires in cytomegalovirus infection. The CDR3 contains 18 residues. J lost 2 bases, V lost 3 bases, and 11 bases had no gene match. The germline V gene has CDR1 SEHNR and CDR2 FQNEAQ (reference sequence). TCRdb passed the reads through MiXCR, listing each CDR3 protein once. Of tens of thousands of distinct CDR3 sequences in the sample, under 5% were seen once. J is TRBJ2-3 and V is TRBV7-9; 10 bases map to TRBD2. Sample: PBMCs. This TCR derives from a human donor in good health (CMV status not recorded). Some clones in this sample may be carry-over from other donors' samples. The CDR3 bases are TGTGCCAGCAGCTTTGGGACCGGGACTAGCGAACTCACAGATACGCAGTATTTT. This gives the protein CASSFGTGTSELTDTQYF.